This T cell receptor beta chain stems from a study of cytomegalovirus exposure and HLA in healthy donors. Some clones are missing from TCRdb's copy, which holds only in-frame ones; the method was immunoSEQ multiplex PCR. In the table there are hundreds of thousands of clones, roughly 84% of which are singletons. Sequenced input: PBMCs. This TCR was recovered from a woman between 25 and 40 years old in good health and CMV-seropositive.

CDR3 sequence: CASSRPSVPLSFGELFF. CDR3 nucleotides: TGCGCCAGCAGCCGCCCCTCTGTCCCTCTCTCCTTCGGGGAGCTGTTTTTT. This chain joins TRBV4-1 and TRBJ2-2; D gene unclear. From germline, CDR1 is MGHRA and CDR2 YSYEKL. The CDR3 contains 17 residues. V was pared by 4 bases and J by 7 bases, with 22 bases between.